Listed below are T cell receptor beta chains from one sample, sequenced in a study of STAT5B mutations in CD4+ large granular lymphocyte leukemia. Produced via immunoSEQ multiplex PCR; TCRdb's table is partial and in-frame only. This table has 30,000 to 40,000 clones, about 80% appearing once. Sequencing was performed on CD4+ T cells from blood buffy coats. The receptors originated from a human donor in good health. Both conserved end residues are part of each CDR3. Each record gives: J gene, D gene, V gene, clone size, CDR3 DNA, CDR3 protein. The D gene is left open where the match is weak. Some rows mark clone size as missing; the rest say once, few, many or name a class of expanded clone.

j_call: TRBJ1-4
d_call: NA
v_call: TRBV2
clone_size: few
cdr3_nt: TGTGCCAGCAGTGAGGTCAGCCGGGGTGATGAAAAACTGTTTTTT
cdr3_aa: CASSEVSRGDEKLFF

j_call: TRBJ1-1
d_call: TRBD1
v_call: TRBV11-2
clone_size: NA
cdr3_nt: TGTGCCAGCAGCCCCCGACAGGGCCCGAACACTGAAGCTTTCTTT
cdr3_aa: CASSPRQGPNTEAFF

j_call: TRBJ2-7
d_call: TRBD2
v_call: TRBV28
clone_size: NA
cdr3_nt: TGTGCCAGCAGTTTATACAGCGGGAGGTCCTACGAGCAGTACTTC
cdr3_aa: CASSLYSGRSYEQYF

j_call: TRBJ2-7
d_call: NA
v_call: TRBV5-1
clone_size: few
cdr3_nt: TGCGCCAGCAGCTCCGGTGCCTACGAGCAGTACTTC
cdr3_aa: CASSSGAYEQYF

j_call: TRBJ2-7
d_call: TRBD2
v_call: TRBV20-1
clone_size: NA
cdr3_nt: TGCAGTGCTAGCCGGGAGGACGAGCAGTACTTC
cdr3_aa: CSASREDEQYF

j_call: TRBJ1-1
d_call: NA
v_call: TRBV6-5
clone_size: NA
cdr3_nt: TGTGCCAGCGGAATCGGCAGCCCGAACACTGAAGCTTTCTTT
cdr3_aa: CASGIGSPNTEAFF

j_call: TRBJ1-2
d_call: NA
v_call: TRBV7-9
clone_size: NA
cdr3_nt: TGTGCCAGCGGCACCGGGACAACGACGCGCGGCTACACCTTC
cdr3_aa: CASGTGTTTRGYTF

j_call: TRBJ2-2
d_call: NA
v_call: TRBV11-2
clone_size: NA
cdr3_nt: TGTGCCAGCAGCTTAGAACACAACACCGGGGAGCTGTTTTTT
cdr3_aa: CASSLEHNTGELFF

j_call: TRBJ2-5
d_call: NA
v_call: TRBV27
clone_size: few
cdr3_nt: TGTGCCAGTCAGACCTCTCCCAGTACTAGGGTCACCCAGTACTTC
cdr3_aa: CASQTSPSTRVTQYF

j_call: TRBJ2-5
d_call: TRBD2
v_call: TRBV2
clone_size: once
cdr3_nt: TGTGCCAGCAGTCTAGCGGAAGAGACCCAGTACTTC
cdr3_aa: CASSLAEETQYF

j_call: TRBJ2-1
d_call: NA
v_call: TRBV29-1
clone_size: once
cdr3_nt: TGCAGCGCAGCCCTCTGGACAGTGTACAATGAGCAGTTCTTC
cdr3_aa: CSAALWTVYNEQFF

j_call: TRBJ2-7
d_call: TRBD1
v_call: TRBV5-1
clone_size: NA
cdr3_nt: TGCGCCAGCAGCTTACAGGGGACAGGGTCTTACGAGCAGTACTTC
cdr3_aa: CASSLQGTGSYEQYF

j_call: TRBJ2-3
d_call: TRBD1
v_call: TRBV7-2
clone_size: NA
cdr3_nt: TGTGCCAGCAGCAGGGGACAGGGTCCAGATACGCAGTATTTT
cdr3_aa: CASSRGQGPDTQYF

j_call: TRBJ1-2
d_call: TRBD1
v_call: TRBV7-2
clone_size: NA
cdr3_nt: TGTGCCAGCAGCTTAGAGGGCAGGGGGGGCTACACCTTC
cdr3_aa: CASSLEGRGGYTF

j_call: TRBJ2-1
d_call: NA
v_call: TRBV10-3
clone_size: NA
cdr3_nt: TGTGCCATCAGTGAGGTCAATGAGCAGTTCTTC
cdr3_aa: CAISEVNEQFF

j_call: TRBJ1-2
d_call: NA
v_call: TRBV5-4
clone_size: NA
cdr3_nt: TGTGCCAGCAGCTTGACCCTTAACTATGGCTACACCTTC
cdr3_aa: CASSLTLNYGYTF

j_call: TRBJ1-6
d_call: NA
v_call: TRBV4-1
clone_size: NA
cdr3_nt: TGCGCCAGCAGCCAAGATGGGTATAATTCACCCCTCCACTTT
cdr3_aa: CASSQDGYNSPLHF

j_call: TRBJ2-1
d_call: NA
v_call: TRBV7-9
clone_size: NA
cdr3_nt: TGTGCCAGCAGCCCGTACAATGAGCAGTTCTTC
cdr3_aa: CASSPYNEQFF